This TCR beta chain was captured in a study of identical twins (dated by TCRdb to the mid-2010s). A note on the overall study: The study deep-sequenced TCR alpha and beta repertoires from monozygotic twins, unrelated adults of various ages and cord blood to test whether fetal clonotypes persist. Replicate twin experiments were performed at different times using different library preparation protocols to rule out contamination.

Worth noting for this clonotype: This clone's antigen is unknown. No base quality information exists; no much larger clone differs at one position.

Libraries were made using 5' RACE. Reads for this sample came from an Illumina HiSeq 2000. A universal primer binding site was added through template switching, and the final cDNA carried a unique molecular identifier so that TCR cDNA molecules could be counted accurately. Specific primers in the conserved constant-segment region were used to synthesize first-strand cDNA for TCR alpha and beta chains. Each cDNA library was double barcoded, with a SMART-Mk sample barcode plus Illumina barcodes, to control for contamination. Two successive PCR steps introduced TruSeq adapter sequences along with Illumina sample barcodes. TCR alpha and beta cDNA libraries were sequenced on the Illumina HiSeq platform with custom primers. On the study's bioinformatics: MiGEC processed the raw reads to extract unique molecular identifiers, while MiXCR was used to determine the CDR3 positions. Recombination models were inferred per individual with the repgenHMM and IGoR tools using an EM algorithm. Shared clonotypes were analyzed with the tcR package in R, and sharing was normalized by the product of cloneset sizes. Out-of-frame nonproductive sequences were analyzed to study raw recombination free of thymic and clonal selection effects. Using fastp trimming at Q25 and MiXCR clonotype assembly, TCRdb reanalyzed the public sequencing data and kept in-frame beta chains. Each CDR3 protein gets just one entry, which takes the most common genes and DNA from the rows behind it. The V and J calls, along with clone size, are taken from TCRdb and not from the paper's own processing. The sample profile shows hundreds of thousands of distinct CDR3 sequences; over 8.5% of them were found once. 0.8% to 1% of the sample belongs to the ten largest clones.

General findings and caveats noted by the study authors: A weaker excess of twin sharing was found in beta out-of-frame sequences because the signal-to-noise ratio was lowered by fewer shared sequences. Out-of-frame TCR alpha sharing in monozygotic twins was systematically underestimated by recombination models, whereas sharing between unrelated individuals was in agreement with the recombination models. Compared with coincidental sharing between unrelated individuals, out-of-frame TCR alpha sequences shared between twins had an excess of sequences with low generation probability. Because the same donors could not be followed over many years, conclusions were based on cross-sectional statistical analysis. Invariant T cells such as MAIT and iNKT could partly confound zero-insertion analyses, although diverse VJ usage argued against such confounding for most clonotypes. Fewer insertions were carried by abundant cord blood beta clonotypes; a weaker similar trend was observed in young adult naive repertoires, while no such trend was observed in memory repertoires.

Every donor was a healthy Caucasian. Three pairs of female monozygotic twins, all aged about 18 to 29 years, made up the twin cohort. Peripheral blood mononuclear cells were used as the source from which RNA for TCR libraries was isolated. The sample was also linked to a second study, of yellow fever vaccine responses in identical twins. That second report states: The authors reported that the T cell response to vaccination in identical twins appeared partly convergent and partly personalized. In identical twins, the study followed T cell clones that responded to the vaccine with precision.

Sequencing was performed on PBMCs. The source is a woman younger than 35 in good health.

This receptor carries the CDR3 CASSLESSGGQYF. The nucleotides read TGTGCCAGCAGCTTAGAGTCTAGCGGGGGGCAGTACTTC. This receptor chain uses TRBV7-8 and TRBJ2-7; the central 10 bases match TRBD2. From cysteine to phenylalanine, the CDR3 is 13 amino acids long. The sequence is cut down to CDR3 DNA, 39 bases in frame from base 1. The germline V end is reduced by 1 base and the J end by 9 bases; junction bases left unmatched: 3. The germline V gene sets CDR1 to SGHVS and CDR2 to FQNEAQ.